The 30 T cell receptor beta chains below all came from one sample that was sequenced in a study of T-cell memory formation after mild COVID-19. TCRdb analysed the 5' RACE reads with MiXCR anew, one entry per CDR3 protein. The sample consists of a few hundred thousand distinct CDR3 sequences, 9.4% of them appearing once. What was sequenced was PBMCs or a T cell subset sorted from them (not recorded which). The source is a man aged 18 to 29 who had mild COVID-19 (a few samples of this study predate the infection). Cell type and time point are not known.

The gene calls are TRBV9 and TRBJ2-2; 12 bases align to TRBD1. The CDR3 is 18 amino acids. The germline gives CDR1 SGDLS, CDR2 YYNGEE. V lost 1 base to trimming and J lost 2 bases; unmatched junction nucleotides: 6. This CDR3 reads CASSVPGQGARNTGELFF. In DNA, the CDR3 is TGTGCCAGCAGCGTACCGGGACAGGGGGCCCGAAACACCGGGGAGCTGTTTTTT.

The chain couples TRBV7-9 to TRBJ1-6, with TRBD1 matching over 8 bases. J gave up 7 bases and V 5 bases, and 13 bases lay outside the gene matches. The CDR3 is 17 residues long. The germline V gene encodes CDR1 SEHNR and CDR2 FQNEAQ (reference sequence). In nucleotides, the CDR3 is TGTGCCAGCAGCCATGTTCAGGGGGCGCTGGGAAATTCACCCCTCCACTTT. Amino acids: CASSHVQGALGNSPLHF.

The V and J genes are TRBV15 and TRBJ2-4, with D perhaps being TRBD1 or TRBD2 (5 bases each). Trimming cost V 5 bases and J 0 bases, with 17 bases left between them. CDR1 is LNHNV, CDR2 YYDKDF, per germline (reference sequence). The CDR3 length is 17 residues. CDR3 amino acids: CATSGFEGPIAKNIQYF. CDR3 nucleotides: TGTGCCACCAGCGGTTTCGAGGGACCTATAGCCAAAAACATTCAGTACTTC.

This clonotype was recorded many times. The chain combines TRBV29-1 with TRBJ2-5; 7 bases fit TRBD1. After removal of 7 bases from V and 5 bases from J, the junction contained 7 bases not matched to a gene. Germline V lookup: CDR1 SQVTM, CDR2 ANQGSEA. The CDR3 consists of 12 residues. CDR3 region: CSATDRVETQYF. The CDR3 nucleotides are TGCAGCGCTACCGACAGGGTGGAGACCCAGTACTTC.

This clonotype was detected a few times. The junction departs from germline at one end; a sequencing error may be responsible. V usage is TRBV18 and J usage is TRBJ1-2, with TRBD1 matching 7 bases. Germline values: CDR1 KGHSH, CDR2 LQKENI. This CDR3 comprises 13 residues. CDR3 loop: CASSPDRDRKEPF. CDR3 in DNA: TGTGCCAGCTCACCAGACCGGGACAGAAAAGAGCCCTTC.

CDR3 loop: CSVGRDSSYEQYF. The CDR3 DNA follows: TGCAGCGTTGGGAGGGACAGCTCCTACGAGCAGTACTTC. The rearrangement links TRBV29-1 to TRBJ2-7; possibly TRBD1 for D (7 bases). CDR1 is SQVTM, CDR2 ANQGSEA, per germline. The CDR3 runs 13 residues. Deletions cut 4 bases from V and 0 bases from J, with 10 bases between.

The gene calls are TRBV3-1 and TRBJ2-5; D unresolved. V shed 0 bases and J shed 1 base, with 12 bases lying between them. In germline, CDR1 is LGHDT, CDR2 YNNKEL (reference sequence). The CDR3 sequence is 16 residues long. Here the CDR3 reads CASSQDLPGTQETQYF. In nucleotides, the CDR3 is TGTGCCAGCAGCCAAGATCTCCCAGGCACCCAAGAGACCCAGTACTTC.

This chain joins TRBV20-1 and TRBJ2-3; D may be TRBD2 (6 bases). With 6 bases removed from V and 2 bases from J, the gap between germline ends came to 18 bases. CDR3 size: 15 residues. CDR1 and CDR2 (germline): DFQATT, SNEGSKA (reference sequence). DNA for the CDR3: TGCAGTGCCCGACTGGGCGGGGTCTACACAGATACGCAGTATTTT. This sequence encodes CSARLGGVYTDTQYF.

This chain links TRBV5-1 with TRBJ2-5, with TRBD2 matching 13 bases. CDR1 is SGHRS, CDR2 YFSETQ, per germline. The CDR3 totals 16 residues. The V gene end was trimmed by 4 bases and the J gene end by 5 bases; junction bases not matched to a gene: 8. CDR3 nucleotides: TGCGCCAGCAGCGTCCCGGGACTAGCGGGGCGGGAGACCCAGTACTTC. This codes for CASSVPGLAGRETQYF.

This clonotype was seen more than once but under ten times. CDR3 DNA sequence: TGCAGTGCTTGGGACTTACAGGGAGGGGAGACCCAGTACTTC. Protein sequence: CSAWDLQGGETQYF. The genes are TRBV20-1 and TRBJ2-5; TRBD2 is a possible D gene (7 bases). The CDR3 consists of 14 residues. CDR1 and CDR2 from the germline V gene are DFQATT and SNEGSKA (reference sequence). V was clipped by 5 bases and J by 5 bases, with 18 bases between them.

This chain uses TRBV7-2 with TRBJ1-1; TRBD1 might be the D (6 bases). There are 14 residues in the CDR3. CDR1 is SGHTA and CDR2 is FQGNSA in the germline V gene. Trimming took 6 bases from V and 0 from J, leaving 11 bases between them. The CDR3 DNA follows: TGTGCCAGCAGGGGGGGCCCGATGAACACTGAAGCTTTCTTT. Its translation is CASRGGPMNTEAFF. Together with reference TRBV7-2 and TRBJ1-1, the CDR3 gives the full variable domain: GAGVSQSPSNKVTEKGKDVELRCDPISGHTALYWYRQSLGQGLEFLIYFQGNSAPDKSGLPSDRFSAERTGGSVSTLTIQRTQQEDSAVYLCASRGGPMNTEAFFGQGTRLTVV.

This clonotype was counted many times. The chain is built from TRBV20-1 and TRBJ1-1, with TRBD1 as a possible D gene (6 bases). This CDR3 comprises 15 residues. The germline CDR1 and CDR2 sequences are DFQATT and SNEGSKA (reference sequence). The V end lost 3 bases, the J end lost 4 bases, and 18 bases lay between the germline ends. DNA for the CDR3: TGCAGTGCTAGGGGACAAATGGATGGGGGCACTGAAGCTTTCTTT. Encoded protein: CSARGQMDGGTEAFF.

The table lists this clonotype with a few counts. In DNA, the CDR3 is TGTGCCAGCAGCTTAGCGGGACCGCTAGCGGGGGCGCTGGGCACAGATACGCAGTATTTT. Its translation: CASSLAGPLAGALGTDTQYF. This chain uses TRBV11-1 with TRBJ2-3; 10 positions agree with TRBD2. This CDR3 is 20 amino acids long. The V gene's germline CDR1 is SGHAT and CDR2 FQDESV (reference sequence). Trimming at V came to 0 bases and at J to 1 base, leaving 13 bases not matched to a gene.

This sequence joins TRBV7-2 and TRBJ2-3, with 8 bases identical to TRBD2. Germline V lookup: CDR1 SGHTA, CDR2 FQGNSA. Trimming took 5 bases from V and 2 from J; bases not matched to a gene: 9. The CDR3 has 16 amino acids. The CDR3 spells CASSPRSGVNTDTQYF. The CDR3 DNA is TGTGCCAGCAGCCCCCGTAGCGGGGTGAACACAGATACGCAGTATTTT. Full variable domain (missing parts from reference TRBV7-2 and TRBJ2-3): GAGVSQSPSNKVTEKGKDVELRCDPISGHTALYWYRQSLGQGLEFLIYFQGNSAPDKSGLPSDRFSAERTGGSVSTLTIQRTQQEDSAVYLCASSPRSGVNTDTQYFGPGTRLTVL.

This clonotype has just a few counts. The CDR3 protein is CATRDRGGTDTQYF. Here the CDR3 DNA reads TGTGCCACCCGAGACAGGGGTGGGACAGATACGCAGTATTTT. The rearrangement uses TRBV7-2 and TRBJ2-3, with 8 bases matching TRBD1. V shed 10 bases, J shed 3 bases, and the junction held 9 bases outside the gene matches. The germline V gene encodes CDR1 SGHTA and CDR2 FQGNSA. The CDR3 has 14 residues.

This clonotype was found many times. The chain combines TRBV5-6 with TRBJ2-2; D gene unclear. Germline CDR1 is SGHDT and CDR2 is YYEEEE. The CDR3 sequence is 13 residues long. V was shortened by 0 bases and J by 6 bases, with 6 bases between the two germline ends. The CDR3 nucleotides are TGTGCCAGCAGCTTGGGGGGTCCCGGGGAGCTGTTTTTT. Translation: CASSLGGPGELFF.

This sequence joins TRBV7-6 and TRBJ1-2; 8 bases match TRBD1. Germline CDR1 SGHVS, CDR2 FNYEAQ. The CDR3 is 15 amino acids. V dropped 4 bases and J dropped 5; count of bases not matched to a gene: 9. CDR3 residues: CASSSGQGQSYGYTF. The CDR3 DNA reads TGTGCCAGCAGCTCCGGACAGGGCCAATCATATGGCTACACCTTC.

V and J are TRBV5-1 and TRBJ2-3, with D unclear. Germline-derived CDR1 and CDR2 are SGHRS and YFSETQ. The V and J ends lost 6 bases and 5 bases respectively, with 7 bases between them. The CDR3 totals 11 residues. Written as DNA, the CDR3 is TGCGCCAGCATGCAGGAAGATACGCAGTATTTT. Protein: CASMQEDTQYF. Looking up the rest from reference TRBV5-1 and TRBJ2-3 gives the full variable domain: KAGVTQTPRYLIKTRGQQVTLSCSPISGHRSVSWYQQTPGQGLQFLFEYFSETQRNKGNFPGRFSGRQFSNSRSEMNVSTLELGDSALYLCASMQEDTQYFGPGTRLTVL.

The chain combines TRBV12-3 or TRBV12-4 with TRBJ2-1; D perhaps matches TRBD2 (6 bases). This CDR3 comprises 15 residues. V was clipped by 5 bases and J by 6 bases, with 17 bases between them. CDR3 loop: CASSITSPDLNEQFF. The CDR3, as DNA: TGTGCCAGCAGTATCACTAGCCCAGACCTCAATGAGCAGTTCTTC.

The chain carries TRBV4-3 and TRBJ1-2; the D is unclear. Germline V lookup: CDR1 LGHNA, CDR2 YSLEER. This CDR3 is built from 15 residues. V shed 0 bases and J shed 5 bases, with 13 bases lying between them. In DNA, the CDR3 is TGCGCCAGCAGCCAAGAAAGGCGGCCGGAGTATGGCTACACCTTC. Its protein is CASSQERRPEYGYTF.

The chain couples TRBV7-2 to TRBJ2-1; 12 bases align to TRBD2. Trimming took 4 bases from V and 9 from J; bases not matched to a gene: 1. This CDR3 spans 13 amino acids. Germline-derived CDR1 and CDR2 are SGHTA and FQGNSA. In nucleotides, the CDR3 is TGTGCCAGCAGCTCTAGCGGGAGGGGTGAGCAGTTCTTC. Its translation: CASSSSGRGEQFF.

CDR3 nucleotides: TGTGCCACCAGTGACTACAGGGGCGGCACAGATACGCAGTATTTT. Translated, it gives CATSDYRGGTDTQYF. This chain links TRBV24-1 with TRBJ2-3; TRBD1 aligns across 7 bases. In germline, CDR1 is KGHDR, CDR2 SFDVKD. Trimming cost V 4 bases and J 1 base; bases outside gene matches: 4. The CDR3 is 15 residues long.

This clonotype was found many times. V and J are TRBV2 and TRBJ1-6; D gene uncertain. Germline V gives CDR1 SNHLY, CDR2 FYNNEI. The CDR3 has 13 residues. V was shortened by 10 bases and J by 13 bases, with 20 bases between the two germline ends. The CDR3 is CAKGKPPQDPLHF. Written as DNA, the CDR3 is TGTGCCAAGGGAAAGCCCCCCCAGGATCCCCTCCACTTT. The variable domain in full, completed from reference TRBV2 and TRBJ1-6, reads EPEVTQTPSHQVTQMGQEVILRCVPISNHLYFYWYRQILGQKVEFLVSFYNNEISEKSEIFDDQFSVERPDGSNFTLKIRSTKLEDSAMYFCAKGKPPQDPLHFGNGTRLTVT.

The chain links TRBV20-1 to TRBJ1-1, with D perhaps TRBD1 (5 bases). This CDR3 has 11 residues. CDR1 is DFQATT and CDR2 is SNEGSKA in the germline V gene (reference sequence). V lost 7 bases and J lost 0, with 6 bases in between. CDR3 nucleotides: TGCAGTGTGGGGCTGAACACTGAAGCTTTCTTT. Its translation: CSVGLNTEAFF.

At least ten counts were recorded for this clonotype. V gene TRBV5-1 combines with J gene TRBJ2-3; D is perhaps TRBD1 (5 bases). In germline, CDR1 is SGHRS, CDR2 YFSETQ. Between the trimmed V and J ends, which lost 4 bases and 4 bases, there was a span of 13 bases. This CDR3 contains 14 residues. CDR3 protein: CASSVDTAADTQYF. The CDR3 DNA reads TGCGCCAGCAGCGTGGACACCGCGGCAGATACGCAGTATTTT.

A few counts support this clonotype. V gene TRBV6-6 combines with J gene TRBJ2-5, with D possibly matching TRBD2 (6 bases). CDR1 and CDR2 from the germline V gene are MNHNY and SVGAGI (reference sequence). Trimming stripped 6 bases from V and 5 bases from J, with 13 bases between. The CDR3 has 13 residues. The CDR3 DNA is TGTGCCAGCAGCTCCGGGACTGCGGAGACCCAGTACTTC. Translated, it gives CASSSGTAETQYF.

This clonotype appeared a few times. The J gene is TRBJ1-6, the V gene TRBV5-1; no clear D gene. Germline CDR1 SGHRS, CDR2 YFSETQ. V was pared by 4 bases and J by 8 bases, with 13 bases between. The CDR3 is 14 amino acids. The CDR3 protein is CASSPGKVDSPLHF. DNA of the CDR3: TGCGCCAGCAGCCCTGGTAAAGTTGATTCACCCCTCCACTTT.

At least ten counts were recorded for this clonotype. V usage is TRBV20-1 and J usage is TRBJ1-5; D remains ambiguous. V dropped 3 bases and J dropped 2 bases, with 8 bases sitting between them. CDR3 length: 13 amino acids. The germline V gene has CDR1 DFQATT and CDR2 SNEGSKA (reference sequence). The CDR3 region is CSARRQGNQPQHF. The DNA for the CDR3 is TGCAGTGCTAGGAGGCAGGGCAATCAGCCCCAGCATTTT.

With regard to this clonotype: At one end the junction does not follow the germline gene, possibly because of a read error. This chain joins TRBV7-2 and TRBJ2-3; D is unclear. Germline values: CDR1 SGHTA, CDR2 FQGNSA. This CDR3 is 12 amino acids long. CDR3 DNA sequence: TGTGCCAGCGGCTTGACGGTGGATACGCAGTATTTT. It is translated as CASGLTVDTQYF.

This clonotype has only a few counts. The chain combines TRBV15 with TRBJ2-7, with D perhaps matching TRBD1 (5 bases). V was pared by 5 bases and J by 6 bases, with 11 bases between. The CDR3 is 12 residues long. Germline CDR1 and CDR2: LNHNV and YYDKDF (reference sequence). The CDR3 coding sequence is TGTGCCACCAGCCTAGACAGAGCCGAGCAGTACTTC. Its protein product is CATSLDRAEQYF.